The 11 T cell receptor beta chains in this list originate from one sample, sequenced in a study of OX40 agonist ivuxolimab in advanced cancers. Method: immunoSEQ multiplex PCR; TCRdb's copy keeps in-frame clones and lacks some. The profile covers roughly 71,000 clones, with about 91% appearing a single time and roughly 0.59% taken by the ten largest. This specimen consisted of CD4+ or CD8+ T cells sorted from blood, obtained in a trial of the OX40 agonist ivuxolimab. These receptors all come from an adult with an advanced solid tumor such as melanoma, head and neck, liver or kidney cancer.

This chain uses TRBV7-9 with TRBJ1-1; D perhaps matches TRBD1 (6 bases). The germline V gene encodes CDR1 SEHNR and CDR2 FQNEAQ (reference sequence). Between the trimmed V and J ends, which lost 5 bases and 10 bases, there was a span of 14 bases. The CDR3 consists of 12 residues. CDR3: CASSLPGASAFF. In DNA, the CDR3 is TGTGCCAGCAGCCTACCGGGGGCCTCAGCTTTCTTT.

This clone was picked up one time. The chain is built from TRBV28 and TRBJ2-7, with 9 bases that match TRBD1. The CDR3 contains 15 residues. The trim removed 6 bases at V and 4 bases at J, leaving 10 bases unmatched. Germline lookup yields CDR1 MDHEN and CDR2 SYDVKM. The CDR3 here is CASRGGGQGSYEQYF. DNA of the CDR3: TGTGCCAGCAGGGGCGGCGGACAGGGGTCATACGAGCAGTACTTC. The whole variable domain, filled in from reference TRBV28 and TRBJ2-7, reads DVKVTQSSRYLVKRTGEKVFLECVQDMDHENMFWYRQDPGLGLRLIYFSYDVKMKEKGDIPEGYSVSREKKERFSLILESASTNQTSMYLCASRGGGQGSYEQYFGPGTRLTVT.

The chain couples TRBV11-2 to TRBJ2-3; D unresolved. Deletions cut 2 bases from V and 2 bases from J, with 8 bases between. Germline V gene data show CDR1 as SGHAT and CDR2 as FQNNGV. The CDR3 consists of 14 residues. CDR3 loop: CASSLRAATDTQYF. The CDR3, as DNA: TGTGCCAGCAGCTTAAGGGCCGCCACAGATACGCAGTATTTT.

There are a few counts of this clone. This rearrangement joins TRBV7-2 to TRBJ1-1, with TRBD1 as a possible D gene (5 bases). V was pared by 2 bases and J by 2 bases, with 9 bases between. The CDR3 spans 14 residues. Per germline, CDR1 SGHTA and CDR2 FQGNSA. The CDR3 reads CASSLMGPNTEAFF. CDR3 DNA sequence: TGTGCCAGCAGCTTAATGGGACCCAACACTGAAGCTTTCTTT.

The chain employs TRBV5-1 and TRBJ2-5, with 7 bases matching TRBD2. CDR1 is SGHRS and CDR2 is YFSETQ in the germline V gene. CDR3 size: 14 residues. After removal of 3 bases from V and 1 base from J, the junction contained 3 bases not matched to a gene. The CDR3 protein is CASSSASGQETQYF. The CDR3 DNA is TGCGCCAGCAGCTCCGCTAGCGGCCAAGAGACCCAGTACTTC.

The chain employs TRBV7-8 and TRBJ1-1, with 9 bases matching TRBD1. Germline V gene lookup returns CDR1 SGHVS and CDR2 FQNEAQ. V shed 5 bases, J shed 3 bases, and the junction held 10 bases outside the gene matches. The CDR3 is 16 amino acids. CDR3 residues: CASSEHWGQGYTEAFF. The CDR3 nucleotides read TGTGCCAGCAGCGAACACTGGGGACAGGGCTACACTGAAGCTTTCTTT. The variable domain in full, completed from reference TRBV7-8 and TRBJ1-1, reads GAGVSQSPRYKVAKRGQDVALRCDPISGHVSLFWYQQALGQGPEFLTYFQNEAQLDKSGLPSDRFFAERPEGSVSTLKIQRTQQEDSAVYLCASSEHWGQGYTEAFFGQGTRLTVV.

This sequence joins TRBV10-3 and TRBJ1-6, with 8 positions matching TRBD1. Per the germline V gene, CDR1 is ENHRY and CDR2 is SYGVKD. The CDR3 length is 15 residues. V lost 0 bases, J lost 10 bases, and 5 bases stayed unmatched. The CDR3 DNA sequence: TGTGCCATCAGTGAGTCTGACAGGGGAGGGTCACCCCTCCACTTT. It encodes CAISESDRGGSPLHF.

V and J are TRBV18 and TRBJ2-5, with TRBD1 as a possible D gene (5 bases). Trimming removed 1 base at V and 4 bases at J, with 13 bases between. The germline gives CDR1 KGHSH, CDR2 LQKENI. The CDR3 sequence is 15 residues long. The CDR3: CASSPRQGGGETQYF. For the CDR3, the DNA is TGTGCCAGCTCACCACGGCAGGGTGGTGGAGAGACCCAGTACTTC.

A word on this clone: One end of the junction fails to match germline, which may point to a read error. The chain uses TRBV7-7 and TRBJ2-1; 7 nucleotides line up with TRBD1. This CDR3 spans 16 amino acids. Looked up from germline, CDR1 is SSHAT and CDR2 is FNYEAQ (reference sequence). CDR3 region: CASSPWDSLSYNEQFF. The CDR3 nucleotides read TGTGCTAGCAGCCCATGGGACAGTCTTTCCTACAATGAGCAGTTCTTC.

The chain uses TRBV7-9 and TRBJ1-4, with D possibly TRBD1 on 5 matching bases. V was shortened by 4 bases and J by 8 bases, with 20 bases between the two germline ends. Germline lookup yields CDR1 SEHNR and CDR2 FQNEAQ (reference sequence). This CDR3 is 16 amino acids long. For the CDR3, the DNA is TGTGCCAGCAGCTGGATGGTCAGACATTCAGGGGAAAAACTGTTTTTT. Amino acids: CASSWMVRHSGEKLFF.

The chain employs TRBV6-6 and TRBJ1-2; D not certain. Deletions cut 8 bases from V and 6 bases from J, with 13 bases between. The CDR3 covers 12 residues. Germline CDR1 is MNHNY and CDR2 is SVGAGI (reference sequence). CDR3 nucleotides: TGTGCCAGCTCCATCCATCCGGATGGCTACACCTTC. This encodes CASSIHPDGYTF.